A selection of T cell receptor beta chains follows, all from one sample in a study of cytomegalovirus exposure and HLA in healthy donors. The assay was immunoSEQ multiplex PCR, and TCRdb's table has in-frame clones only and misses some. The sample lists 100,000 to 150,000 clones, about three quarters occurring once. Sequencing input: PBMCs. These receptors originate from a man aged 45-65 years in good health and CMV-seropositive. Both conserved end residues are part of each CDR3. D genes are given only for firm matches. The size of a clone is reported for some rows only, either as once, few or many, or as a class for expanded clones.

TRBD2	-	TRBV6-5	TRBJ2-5	TGTGCCACCCATCCCGCGGGGGTAGAGACCCAGTACTTC	CATHPAGVETQYF
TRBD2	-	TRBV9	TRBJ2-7	TGTGCCAGCAGCGTAGGTGCGGGAGGTAAGCAGTACTTC	CASSVGAGGKQYF
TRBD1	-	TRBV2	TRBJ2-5	TGTGCCAGCAGGACAGGGGGCGGAGAGACCCAGTACTTC	CASRTGGGETQYF
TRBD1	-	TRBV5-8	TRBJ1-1	TGTGCCAGCAGCTTGTCCGGGGCAGGGGGCACTGAAGCTTTCTTT	CASSLSGAGGTEAFF
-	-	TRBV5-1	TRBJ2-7	TGCGCCAGCAGCTTAGGAAGTAGCGGCTCCTACGAGCAGTACTTC	CASSLGSSGSYEQYF
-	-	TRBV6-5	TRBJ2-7	TGTGCCAGCCGTGGTCCGGACGAGCAGTACTTC	CASRGPDEQYF
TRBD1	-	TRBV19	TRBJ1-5	TGTGCCAGTAGTCTAACAGGGGGCGGCAATCAGCCCCAGCATTTT	CASSLTGGGNQPQHF
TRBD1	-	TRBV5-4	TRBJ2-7	TGTGCCAGCAGCTTTCCGGGACAGGGTAGAAAGCAGTACTTC	CASSFPGQGRKQYF
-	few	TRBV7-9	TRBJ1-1	TGTGCCAGCAGCCCACGGACTGGGCCGCTGAACACTGAAGCTTTCTTT	CASSPRTGPLNTEAFF
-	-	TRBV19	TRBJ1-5	TGTGCCAGTAGTCCTCGTCCGGTCCCGGTCTTAAGAAATCAGCCCCAGCATTTT	CASSPRPVPVLRNQPQHF
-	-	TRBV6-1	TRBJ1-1	TGTGCCAGCAGTGAATTAGGGGGTGGGAGTGAAGCTTTCTTT	CASSELGGGSEAFF
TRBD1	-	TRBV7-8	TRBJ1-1	TGTGCCAGCAGCCCTTTGGACAGGTTCACTGAAGCTTTCTTT	CASSPLDRFTEAFF
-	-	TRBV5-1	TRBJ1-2	TGCGCCAGCAGCTTGGGGGGGGGCCGGGATGGCTACACCTTC	CASSLGGGRDGYTF
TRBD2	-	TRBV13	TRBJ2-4	TGTGCCAGCAGCTTAGCGGGGGGGCCGCTAAACATTCAGTACTTC	CASSLAGGPLNIQYF
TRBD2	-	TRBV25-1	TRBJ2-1	TGTGCCAGCAGCTTAGCGGGGGGACACAAGGGGCAGTTCTTC	CASSLAGGHKGQFF
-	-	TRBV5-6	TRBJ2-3	TGTGCCAGCAGCCCGGGTCCTAACGGCGCAGATACGCAGTATTTT	CASSPGPNGADTQYF
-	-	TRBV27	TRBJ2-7	TGTGCCTCTAGAAACAGGGATACCTACGAGCAGTACTTC	CASRNRDTYEQYF
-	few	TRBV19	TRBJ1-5	TGTGCCAGTACGTTGGGGACATGGAATCAGCCCCAGCATTTT	CASTLGTWNQPQHF
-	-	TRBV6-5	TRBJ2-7	TGTGCCAGCAGTTACTCGAGGACAGAAGTCTACGAGCAGTACTTC	CASSYSRTEVYEQYF
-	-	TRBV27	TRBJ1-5	TGTGCCAGCAGCCGCAGCGTCAATCAGCCCCAGCATTTT	CASSRSVNQPQHF
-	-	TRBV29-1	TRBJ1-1	TGCAGCGTTGGCCTTAGGGTAGGGGCTGAAGCTTTCTTT	CSVGLRVGAEAFF
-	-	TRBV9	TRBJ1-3	TGTGCCAGCAGCCTGAGCTCTGGAAACACCATATATTTT	CASSLSSGNTIYF
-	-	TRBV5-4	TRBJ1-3	TGTGCCAGCAGCTTTGCAGGGGCTGGAAACACCATATATTTT	CASSFAGAGNTIYF
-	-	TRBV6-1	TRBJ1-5	TGTGCCAGCAGTGGCCAAGGCGGCTATCAGCCCCAGCATTTT	CASSGQGGYQPQHF
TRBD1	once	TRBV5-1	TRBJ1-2	TGCGCCAGCAGCACCGGACAGGGAATACTCTATGGCTACACCTTC	CASSTGQGILYGYTF
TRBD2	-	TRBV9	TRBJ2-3	TGTGCCAGCAGCCCAGGACTAGCGGGAGGCCGGGCAGATACGCAGTATTTT	CASSPGLAGGRADTQYF
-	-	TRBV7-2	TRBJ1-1	TGCGCCAGCAGCAGAAGCATGAACACTGAAGCTTTCTTT	CASSRSMNTEAFF
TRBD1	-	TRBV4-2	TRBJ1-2	TGTGCCAGCAGCCAAGCCGGGACAGGGTTTGGCTACACCTTC	CASSQAGTGFGYTF
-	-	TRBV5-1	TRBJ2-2	TGCGCCAGCAGCTTGCCAGGAATGGCCGGGGAGCTGTTTTTT	CASSLPGMAGELFF
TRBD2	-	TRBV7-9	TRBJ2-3	TGTGCCAGCAGCCCCGACGTTGGCGGGAGTTGGACAGATACGCAGTATTTT	CASSPDVGGSWTDTQYF
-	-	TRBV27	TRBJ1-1	TGTGCCAGCAGAACGACTCCCAGGGGTACTGAAGCTTTCTTT	CASRTTPRGTEAFF